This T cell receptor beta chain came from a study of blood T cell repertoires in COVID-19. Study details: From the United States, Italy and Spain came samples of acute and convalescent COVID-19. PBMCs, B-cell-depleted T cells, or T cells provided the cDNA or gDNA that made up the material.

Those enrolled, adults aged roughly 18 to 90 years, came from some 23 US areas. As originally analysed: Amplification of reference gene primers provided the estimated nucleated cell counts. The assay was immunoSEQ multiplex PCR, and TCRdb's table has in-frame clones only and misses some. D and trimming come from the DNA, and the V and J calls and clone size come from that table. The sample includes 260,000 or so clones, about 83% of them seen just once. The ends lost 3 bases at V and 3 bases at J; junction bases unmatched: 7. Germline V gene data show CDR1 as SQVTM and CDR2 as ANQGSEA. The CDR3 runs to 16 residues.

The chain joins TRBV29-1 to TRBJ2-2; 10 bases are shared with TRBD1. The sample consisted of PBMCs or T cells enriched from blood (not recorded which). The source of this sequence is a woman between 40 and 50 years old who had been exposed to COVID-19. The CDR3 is CSVEVWGTGDTGELFF. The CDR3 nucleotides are TGCAGCGTTGAGGTGTGGGGGACAGGGGACACCGGGGAGCTGTTTTTT.